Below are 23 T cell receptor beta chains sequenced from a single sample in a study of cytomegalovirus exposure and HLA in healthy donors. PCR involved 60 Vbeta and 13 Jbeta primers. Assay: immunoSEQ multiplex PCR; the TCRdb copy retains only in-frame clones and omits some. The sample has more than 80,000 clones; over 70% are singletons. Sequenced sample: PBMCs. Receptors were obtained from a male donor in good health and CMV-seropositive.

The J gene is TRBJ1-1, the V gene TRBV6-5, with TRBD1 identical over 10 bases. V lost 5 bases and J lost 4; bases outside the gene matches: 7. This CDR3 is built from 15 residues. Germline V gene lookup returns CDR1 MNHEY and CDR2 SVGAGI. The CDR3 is CASSTRQGAVTEAFF. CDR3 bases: TGTGCCAGCAGTACCCGACAGGGGGCGGTCACTGAAGCTTTCTTT.

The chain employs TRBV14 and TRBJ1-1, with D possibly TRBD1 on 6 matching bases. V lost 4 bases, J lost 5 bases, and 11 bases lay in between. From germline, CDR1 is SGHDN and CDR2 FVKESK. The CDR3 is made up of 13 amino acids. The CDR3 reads CASSRTRGTEAFF. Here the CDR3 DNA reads TGTGCCAGCAGCCGCACCAGGGGTACTGAAGCTTTCTTT.

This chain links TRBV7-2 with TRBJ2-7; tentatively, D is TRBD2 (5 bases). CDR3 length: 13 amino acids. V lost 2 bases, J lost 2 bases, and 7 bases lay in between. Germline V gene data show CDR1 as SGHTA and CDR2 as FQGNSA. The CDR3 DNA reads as TGTGCCAGCAGCTTATTGGGAGCCTACGAGCAGTACTTC. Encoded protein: CASSLLGAYEQYF.

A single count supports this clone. The CDR3, as DNA: TGTGCCAGAAGCTTATTCATCGACAGTAAGGCAGATACGCAGTATTTT. Protein: CARSLFIDSKADTQYF. The J gene is TRBJ2-3, the V gene TRBV5-3; D perhaps matches TRBD1 (5 bases). TRBV5-3 carries the ORF label, with uncertain function. The CDR3 loop spans 16 amino acids. The ends were cut back, 2 bases at V and 4 bases at J, with 17 bases in the middle.

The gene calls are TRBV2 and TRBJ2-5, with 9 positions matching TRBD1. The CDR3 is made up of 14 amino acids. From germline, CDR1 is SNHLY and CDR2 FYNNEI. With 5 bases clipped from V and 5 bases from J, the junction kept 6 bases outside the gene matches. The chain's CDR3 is CASSRTGAGETQYF. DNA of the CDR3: TGTGCCAGCAGTCGGACAGGGGCGGGGGAGACCCAGTACTTC.

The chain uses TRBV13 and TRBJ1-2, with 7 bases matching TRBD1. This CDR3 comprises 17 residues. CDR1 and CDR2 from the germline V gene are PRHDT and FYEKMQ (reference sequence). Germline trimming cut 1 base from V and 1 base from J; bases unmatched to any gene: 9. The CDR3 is CASSLETGTDINYGYTF. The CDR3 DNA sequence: TGTGCCAGCAGCTTAGAAACTGGGACAGACATTAACTATGGCTACACCTTC.

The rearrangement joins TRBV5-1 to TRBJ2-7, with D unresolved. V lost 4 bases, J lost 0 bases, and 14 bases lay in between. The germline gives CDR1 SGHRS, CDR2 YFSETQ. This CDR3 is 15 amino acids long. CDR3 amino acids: CASSPPLVGSYEQYF. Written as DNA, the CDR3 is TGCGCCAGCAGCCCCCCCCTGGTCGGCTCCTACGAGCAGTACTTC.

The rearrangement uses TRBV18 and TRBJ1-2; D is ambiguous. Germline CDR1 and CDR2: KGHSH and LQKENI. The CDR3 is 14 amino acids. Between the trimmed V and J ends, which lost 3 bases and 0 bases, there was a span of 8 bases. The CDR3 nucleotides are TGTGCCAGCTCACCCCTACTAGCTAACTATGGCTACACCTTC. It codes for CASSPLLANYGYTF.

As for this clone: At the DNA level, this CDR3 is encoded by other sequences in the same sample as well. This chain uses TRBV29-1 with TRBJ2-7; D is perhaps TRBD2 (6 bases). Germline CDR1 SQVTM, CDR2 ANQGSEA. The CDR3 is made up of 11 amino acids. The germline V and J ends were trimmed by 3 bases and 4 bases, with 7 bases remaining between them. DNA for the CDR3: TGCAGCGTTGATCGGGGGTACGAGCAGTACTTC. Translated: CSVDRGYEQYF.

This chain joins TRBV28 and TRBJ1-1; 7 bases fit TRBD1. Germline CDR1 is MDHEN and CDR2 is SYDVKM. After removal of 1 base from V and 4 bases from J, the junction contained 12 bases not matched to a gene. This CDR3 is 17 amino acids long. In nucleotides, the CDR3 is TGTGCCAGCAGTTTATCCTACTTAGACAGGGATGCCACTGAAGCTTTCTTT. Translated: CASSLSYLDRDATEAFF. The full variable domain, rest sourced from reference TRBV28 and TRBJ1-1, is DVKVTQSSRYLVKRTGEKVFLECVQDMDHENMFWYRQDPGLGLRLIYFSYDVKMKEKGDIPEGYSVSREKKERFSLILESASTNQTSMYLCASSLSYLDRDATEAFFGQGTRLTVV.

Here the CDR3 DNA reads TGTGCCAGCAGCACACAGGGGAAGTGGACCGGGGAGCTGTTTTTT. Translation: CASSTQGKWTGELFF. This sequence joins TRBV7-3 and TRBJ2-2, with TRBD1 matching 7 bases. This CDR3 spans 15 amino acids. Germline loops: CDR1 SGHTA, CDR2 FQGTGA. The V segment lost 5 bases and the J segment 5 bases; nucleotides outside the gene matches: 8.

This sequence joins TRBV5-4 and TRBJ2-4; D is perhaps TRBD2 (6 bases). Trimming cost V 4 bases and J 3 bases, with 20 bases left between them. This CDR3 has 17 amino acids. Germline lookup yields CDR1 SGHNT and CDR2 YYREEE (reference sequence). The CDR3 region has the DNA TGTGCCAGCAGCCCCCTGGAGCCCCCAGCGGGCAAAAACATTCAGTACTTC. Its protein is CASSPLEPPAGKNIQYF.

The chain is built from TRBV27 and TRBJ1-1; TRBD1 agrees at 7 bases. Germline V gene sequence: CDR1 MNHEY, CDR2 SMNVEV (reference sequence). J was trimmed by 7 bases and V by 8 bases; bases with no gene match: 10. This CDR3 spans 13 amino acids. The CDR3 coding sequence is TGTGCCAGCTCCCAGGAAGGGGGCTTTGAAGCTTTCTTT. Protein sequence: CASSQEGGFEAFF.

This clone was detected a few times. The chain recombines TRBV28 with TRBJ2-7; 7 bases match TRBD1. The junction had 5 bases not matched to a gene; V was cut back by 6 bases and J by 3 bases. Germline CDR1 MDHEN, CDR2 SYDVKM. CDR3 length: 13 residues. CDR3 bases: TGTGCCAGCAGCTCGACAGGGATCTACGAGCAGTACTTC. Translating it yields CASSSTGIYEQYF.

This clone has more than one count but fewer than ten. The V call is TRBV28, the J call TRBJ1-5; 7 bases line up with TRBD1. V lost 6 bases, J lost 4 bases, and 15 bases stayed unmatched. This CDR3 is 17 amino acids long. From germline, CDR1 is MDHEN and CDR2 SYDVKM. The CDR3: CASSLRDRVSNNQPQHF. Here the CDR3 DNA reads TGTGCCAGCAGCCTTAGAGACAGGGTATCCAATAATCAGCCCCAGCATTTT.

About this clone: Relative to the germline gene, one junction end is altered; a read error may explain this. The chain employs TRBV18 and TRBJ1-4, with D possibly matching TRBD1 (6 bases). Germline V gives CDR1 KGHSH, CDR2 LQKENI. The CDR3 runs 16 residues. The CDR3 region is CVSSPLPMGAGEKLFF. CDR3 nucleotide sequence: TGTGTCAGCTCACCACTTCCGATGGGGGCTGGAGAAAAACTGTTTTTT. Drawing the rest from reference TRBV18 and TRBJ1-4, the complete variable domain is NAGVMQNPRHLVRRRGQEARLRCSPMKGHSHVYWYRQLPEEGLKFMVYLQKENIIDESGMPKERFSAEFPKEGPSILRIQQVVRGDSAAYFCVSSPLPMGAGEKLFFGSGTQLSVL.

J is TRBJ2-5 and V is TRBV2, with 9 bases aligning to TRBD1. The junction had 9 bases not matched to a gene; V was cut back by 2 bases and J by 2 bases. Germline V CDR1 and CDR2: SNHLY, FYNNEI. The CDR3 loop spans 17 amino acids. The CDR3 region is CASSEPGDRARQETQYF. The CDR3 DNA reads TGTGCCAGCAGTGAACCAGGGGACAGGGCGAGGCAAGAGACCCAGTACTTC.

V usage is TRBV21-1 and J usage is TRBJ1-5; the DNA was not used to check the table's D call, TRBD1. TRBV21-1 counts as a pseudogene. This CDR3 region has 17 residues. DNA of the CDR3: TGTGCCAGCAGCAAGAGGACAGCCTCAGATAGCAATCAGCCCCAGCATTTT. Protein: CASSKRTASDSNQPQHF.

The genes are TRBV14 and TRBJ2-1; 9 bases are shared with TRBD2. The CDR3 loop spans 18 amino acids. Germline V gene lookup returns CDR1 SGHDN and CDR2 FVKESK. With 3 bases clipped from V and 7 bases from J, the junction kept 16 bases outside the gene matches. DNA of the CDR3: TGTGCCAGCAGCCATACAGGGAGTAGCGGGAGCCCGATGAATGAGCAGTTCTTC. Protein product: CASSHTGSSGSPMNEQFF.

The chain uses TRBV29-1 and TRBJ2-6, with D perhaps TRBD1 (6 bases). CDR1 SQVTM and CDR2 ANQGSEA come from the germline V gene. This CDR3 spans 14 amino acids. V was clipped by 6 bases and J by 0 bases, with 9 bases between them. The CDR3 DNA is TGCAGCGTACGACAGGACTCTGGGGCCAACGTCCTGACTTTC. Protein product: CSVRQDSGANVLTF.

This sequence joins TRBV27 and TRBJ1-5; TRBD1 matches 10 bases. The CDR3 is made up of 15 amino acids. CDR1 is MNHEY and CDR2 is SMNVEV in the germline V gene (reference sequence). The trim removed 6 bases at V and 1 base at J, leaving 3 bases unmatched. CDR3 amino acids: CASRTGGTSNQPQHF. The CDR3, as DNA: TGTGCCAGCAGGACAGGGGGCACGAGCAATCAGCCCCAGCATTTT.

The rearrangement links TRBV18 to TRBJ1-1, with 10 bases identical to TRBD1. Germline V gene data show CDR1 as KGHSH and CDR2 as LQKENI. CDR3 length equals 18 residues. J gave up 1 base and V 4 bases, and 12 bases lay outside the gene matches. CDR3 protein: CASSRSDRGKLSNTEAFF. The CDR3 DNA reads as TGTGCCAGCTCACGCTCGGACAGGGGGAAACTATCGAACACTGAAGCTTTCTTT.

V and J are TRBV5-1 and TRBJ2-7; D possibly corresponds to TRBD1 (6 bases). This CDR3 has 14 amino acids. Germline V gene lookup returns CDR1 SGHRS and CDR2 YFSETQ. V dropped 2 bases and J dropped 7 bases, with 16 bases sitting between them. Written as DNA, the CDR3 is TGCGCCAGCAGCTTTGAGAACAGGGCCGGAGAGCAGTACTTC. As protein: CASSFENRAGEQYF.